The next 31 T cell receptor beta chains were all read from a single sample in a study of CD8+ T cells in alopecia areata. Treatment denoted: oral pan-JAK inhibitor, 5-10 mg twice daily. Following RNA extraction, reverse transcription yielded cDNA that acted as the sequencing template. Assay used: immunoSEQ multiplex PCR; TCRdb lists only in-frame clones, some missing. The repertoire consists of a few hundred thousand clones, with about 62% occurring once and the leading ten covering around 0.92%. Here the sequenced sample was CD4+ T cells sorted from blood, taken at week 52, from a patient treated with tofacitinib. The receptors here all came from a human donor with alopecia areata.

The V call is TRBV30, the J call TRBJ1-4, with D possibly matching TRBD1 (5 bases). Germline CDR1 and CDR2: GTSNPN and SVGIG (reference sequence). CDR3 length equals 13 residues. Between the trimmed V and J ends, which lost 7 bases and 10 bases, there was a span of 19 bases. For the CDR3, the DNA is TGTGCCTACCAACTTCCGGGGGTCGGAAAACTGTTTTTT. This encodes CAYQLPGVGKLFF.

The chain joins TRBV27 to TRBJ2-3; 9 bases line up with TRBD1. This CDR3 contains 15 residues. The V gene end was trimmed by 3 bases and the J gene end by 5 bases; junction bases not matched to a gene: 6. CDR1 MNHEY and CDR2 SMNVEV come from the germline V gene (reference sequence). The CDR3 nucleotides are TGTGCCAGCAGTTTGGCACAGGGGGCGTTAGATACGCAGTATTTT. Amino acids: CASSLAQGALDTQYF.

CDR3 in DNA: TGTGCCAGCAGCCAAAACCAGGGGTATAACACTGAAGCTTTCTTT. Its translation is CASSQNQGYNTEAFF. V gene TRBV14 combines with J gene TRBJ1-1; perhaps TRBD1 as D (6 bases). The V end lost 2 bases, the J end lost 2 bases, and 12 bases lay between the germline ends. Germline CDR1 SGHDN, CDR2 FVKESK. The CDR3 extends over 15 amino acids.

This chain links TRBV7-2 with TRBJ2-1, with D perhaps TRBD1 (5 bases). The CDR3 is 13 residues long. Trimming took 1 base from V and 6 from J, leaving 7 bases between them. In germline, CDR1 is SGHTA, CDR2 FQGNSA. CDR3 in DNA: TGTGCCAGCAGCTTAGACAGGAGCAATGAGCAGTTCTTC. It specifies CASSLDRSNEQFF.

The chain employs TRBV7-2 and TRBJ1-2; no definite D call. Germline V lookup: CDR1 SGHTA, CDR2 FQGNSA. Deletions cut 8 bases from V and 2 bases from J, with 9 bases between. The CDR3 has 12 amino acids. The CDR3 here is CASPSWNYGYTF. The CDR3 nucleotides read TGTGCCAGCCCGAGTTGGAACTATGGCTACACCTTC.

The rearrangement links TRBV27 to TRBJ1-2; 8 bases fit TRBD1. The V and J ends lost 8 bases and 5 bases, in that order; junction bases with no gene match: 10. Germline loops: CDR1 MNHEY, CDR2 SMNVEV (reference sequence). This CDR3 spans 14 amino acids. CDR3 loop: CASAGTGPRYGYTF. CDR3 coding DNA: TGTGCCAGCGCCGGGACAGGTCCCAGGTATGGCTACACCTTC.

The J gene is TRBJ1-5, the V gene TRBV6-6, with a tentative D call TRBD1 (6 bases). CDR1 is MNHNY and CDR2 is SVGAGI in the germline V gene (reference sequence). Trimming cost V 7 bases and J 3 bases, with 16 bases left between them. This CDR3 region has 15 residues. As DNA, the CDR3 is TGTGCCAGCACCCTAATGGGGGCAGTCAATCAGCCCCAGCATTTT. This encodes CASTLMGAVNQPQHF.

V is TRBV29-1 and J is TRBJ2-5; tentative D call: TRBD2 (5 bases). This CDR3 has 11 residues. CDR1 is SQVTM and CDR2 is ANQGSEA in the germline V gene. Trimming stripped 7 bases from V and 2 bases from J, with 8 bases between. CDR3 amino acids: CSGGVQETQYF. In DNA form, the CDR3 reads TGCAGCGGGGGAGTGCAAGAGACCCAGTACTTC.

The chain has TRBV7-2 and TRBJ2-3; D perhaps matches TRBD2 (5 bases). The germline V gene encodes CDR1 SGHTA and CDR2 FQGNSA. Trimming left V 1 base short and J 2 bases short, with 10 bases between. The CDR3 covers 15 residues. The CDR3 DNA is TGTGCCAGCAGCTTAGTGGCGGGTCACACAGATACGCAGTATTTT. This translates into CASSLVAGHTDTQYF.

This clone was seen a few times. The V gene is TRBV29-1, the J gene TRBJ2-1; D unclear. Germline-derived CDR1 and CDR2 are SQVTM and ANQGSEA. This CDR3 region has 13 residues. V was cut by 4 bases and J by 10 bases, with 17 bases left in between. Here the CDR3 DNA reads TGCAGCGTTGTGTGGGGTCACCAACGGGAGCAGTTCTTC. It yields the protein CSVVWGHQREQFF.

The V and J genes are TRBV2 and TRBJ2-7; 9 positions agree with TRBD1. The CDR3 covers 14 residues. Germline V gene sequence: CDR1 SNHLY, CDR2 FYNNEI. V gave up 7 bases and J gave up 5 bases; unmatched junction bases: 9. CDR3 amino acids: CASKQDRGSHEQYF. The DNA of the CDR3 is TGTGCCAGCAAGCAAGACAGGGGGTCCCACGAGCAGTACTTC.

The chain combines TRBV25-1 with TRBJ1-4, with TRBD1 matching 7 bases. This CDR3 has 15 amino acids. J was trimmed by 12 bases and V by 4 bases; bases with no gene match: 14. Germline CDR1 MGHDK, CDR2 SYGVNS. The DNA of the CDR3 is TGTGCCAGCAGTGGCACCGGGACAGCGTTACGAGAACTGTTTTTT. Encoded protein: CASSGTGTALRELFF.

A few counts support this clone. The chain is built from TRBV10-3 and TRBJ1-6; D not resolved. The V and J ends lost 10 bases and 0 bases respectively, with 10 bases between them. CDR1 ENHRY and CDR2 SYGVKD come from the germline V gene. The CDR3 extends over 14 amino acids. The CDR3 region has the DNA TGTGCCACCAGCGGGGACTCCTATAATTCACCCCTCCACTTT. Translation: CATSGDSYNSPLHF.

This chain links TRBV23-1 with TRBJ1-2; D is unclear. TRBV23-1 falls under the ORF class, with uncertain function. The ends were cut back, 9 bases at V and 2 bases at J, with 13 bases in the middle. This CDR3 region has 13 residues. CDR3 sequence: CARQTGKNYGYTF. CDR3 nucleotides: TGCGCCAGGCAAACCGGGAAGAACTATGGCTACACCTTC.

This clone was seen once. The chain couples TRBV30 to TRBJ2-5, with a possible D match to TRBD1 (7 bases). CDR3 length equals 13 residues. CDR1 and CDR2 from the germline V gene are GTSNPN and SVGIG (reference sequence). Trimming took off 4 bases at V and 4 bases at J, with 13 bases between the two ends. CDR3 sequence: CAWNGQGGETQYF. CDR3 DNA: TGTGCCTGGAACGGGCAGGGGGGAGAGACCCAGTACTTC.

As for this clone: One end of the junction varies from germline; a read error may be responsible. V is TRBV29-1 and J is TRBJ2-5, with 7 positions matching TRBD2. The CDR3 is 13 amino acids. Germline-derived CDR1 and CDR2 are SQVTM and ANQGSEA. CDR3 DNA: TGTGCCGGGGGGACGGTAGATCAAGAGACCCAGTACTTC. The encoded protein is CAGGTVDQETQYF.

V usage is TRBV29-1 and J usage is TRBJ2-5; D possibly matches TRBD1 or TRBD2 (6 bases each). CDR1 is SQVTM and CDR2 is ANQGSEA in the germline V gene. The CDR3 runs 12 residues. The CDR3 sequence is CCVGGQPRSQYF. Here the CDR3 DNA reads TGCTGTGTAGGGGGGCAGCCCAGGTCCCAGTACTTC. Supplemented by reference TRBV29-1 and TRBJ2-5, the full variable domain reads SAVISQKPSRDICQRGTSLTIQCQVDSQVTMMFWYRQQPGQSLTLIATANQGSEATYESGFVIDKFPISRPNLTFSTLTVSNMSPEDSSIYLCCVGGQPRSQYFGPGTRLLVL.

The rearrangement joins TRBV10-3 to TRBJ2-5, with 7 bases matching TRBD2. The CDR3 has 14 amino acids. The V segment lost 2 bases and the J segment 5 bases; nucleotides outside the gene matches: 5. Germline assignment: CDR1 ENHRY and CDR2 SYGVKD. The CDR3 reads CAISERLAEETQYF. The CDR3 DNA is TGTGCCATCAGTGAGAGGCTAGCGGAGGAGACCCAGTACTTC.

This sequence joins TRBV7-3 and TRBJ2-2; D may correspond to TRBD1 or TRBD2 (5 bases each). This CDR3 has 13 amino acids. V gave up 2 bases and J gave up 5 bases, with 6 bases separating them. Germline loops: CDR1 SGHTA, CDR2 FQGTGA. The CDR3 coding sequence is TGTGCCAGCAGCTTAGGGGGTACCGGGGAGCTGTTTTTT. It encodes CASSLGGTGELFF.

The chain's CDR3 is CASSEETGLSGYTF. DNA of the CDR3: TGTGCCAGCAGTGAAGAGACAGGGCTGAGTGGCTACACCTTC. The chain employs TRBV6-1 and TRBJ1-2; 7 bases map to TRBD1. This CDR3 contains 14 residues. V trimming: 1 base; J trimming: 7 bases; junction bases outside the gene matches: 6. CDR1 is MNHNS, CDR2 SASEGT, per germline.

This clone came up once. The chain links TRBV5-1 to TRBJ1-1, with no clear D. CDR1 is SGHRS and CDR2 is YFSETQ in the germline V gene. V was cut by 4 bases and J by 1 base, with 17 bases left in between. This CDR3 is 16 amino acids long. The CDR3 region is CASSHDQYRANTEAFF. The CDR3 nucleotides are TGCGCCAGCAGCCACGATCAATACCGAGCGAACACTGAAGCTTTCTTT.

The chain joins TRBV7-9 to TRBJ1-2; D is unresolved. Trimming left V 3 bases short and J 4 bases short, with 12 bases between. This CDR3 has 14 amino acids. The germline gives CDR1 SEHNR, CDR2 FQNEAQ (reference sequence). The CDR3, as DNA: TGTGCCAGCAGCTTCGGAAGACAACTCTATGGCTACACCTTC. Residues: CASSFGRQLYGYTF.

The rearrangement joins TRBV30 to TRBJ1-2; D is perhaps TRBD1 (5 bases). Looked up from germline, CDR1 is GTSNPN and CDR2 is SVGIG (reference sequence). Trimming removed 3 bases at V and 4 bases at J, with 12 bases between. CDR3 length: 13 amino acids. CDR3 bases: TGTGCCTGGAGCCCCCGGGGGGGCTATGGCTACACCTTC. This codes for CAWSPRGGYGYTF.

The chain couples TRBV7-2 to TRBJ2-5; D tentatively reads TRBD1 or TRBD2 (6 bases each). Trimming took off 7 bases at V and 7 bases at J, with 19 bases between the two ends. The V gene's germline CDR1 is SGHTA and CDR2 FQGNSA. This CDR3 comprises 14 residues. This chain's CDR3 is CASILIPGGGTQYF. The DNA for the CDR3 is TGTGCCAGCATCCTAATTCCCGGGGGCGGGACCCAGTACTTC.

Here the CDR3 reads CAWTHGTGGTEAFF. The DNA for the CDR3 is TGTGCCTGGACCCACGGGACAGGGGGGACTGAAGCTTTCTTT. The rearrangement uses TRBV30 and TRBJ1-1; the match to TRBD1 covers 11 bases. Germline values: CDR1 GTSNPN, CDR2 SVGIG (reference sequence). CDR3 length equals 14 residues. With V trimmed by 4 bases and J by 5 bases, 6 bases remained unmatched.

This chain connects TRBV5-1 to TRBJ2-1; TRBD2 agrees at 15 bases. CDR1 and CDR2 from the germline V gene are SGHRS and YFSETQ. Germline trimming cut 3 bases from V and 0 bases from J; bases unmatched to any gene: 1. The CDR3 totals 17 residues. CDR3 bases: TGCGCCAGCAGCTGGGGACTAGCGGGGGGCTCCTACAATGAGCAGTTCTTC. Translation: CASSWGLAGGSYNEQFF.

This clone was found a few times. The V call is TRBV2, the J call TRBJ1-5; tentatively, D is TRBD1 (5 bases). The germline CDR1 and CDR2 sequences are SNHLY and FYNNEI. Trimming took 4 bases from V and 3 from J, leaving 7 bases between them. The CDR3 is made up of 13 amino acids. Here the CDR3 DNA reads TGTGCCAGCAGTGGACAGATCAATCAGCCCCAGCATTTT. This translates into CASSGQINQPQHF. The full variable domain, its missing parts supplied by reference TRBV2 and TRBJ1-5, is EPEVTQTPSHQVTQMGQEVILRCVPISNHLYFYWYRQILGQKVEFLVSFYNNEISEKSEIFDDQFSVERPDGSNFTLKIRSTKLEDSAMYFCASSGQINQPQHFGDGTRLSIL.

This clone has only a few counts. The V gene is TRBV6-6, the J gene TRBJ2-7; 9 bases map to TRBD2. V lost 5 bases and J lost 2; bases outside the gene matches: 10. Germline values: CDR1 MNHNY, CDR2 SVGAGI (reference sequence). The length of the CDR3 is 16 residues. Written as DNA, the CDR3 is TGTGCCAGCAGTCTTAGCGGGGGAAATCTAGCCTACGAGCAGTACTTC. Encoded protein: CASSLSGGNLAYEQYF.

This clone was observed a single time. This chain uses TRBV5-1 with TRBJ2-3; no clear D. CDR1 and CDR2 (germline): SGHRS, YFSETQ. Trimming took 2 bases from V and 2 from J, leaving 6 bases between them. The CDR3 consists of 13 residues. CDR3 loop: CASSLPSTDTQYF. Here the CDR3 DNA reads TGCGCCAGCAGCTTACCCTCCACAGATACGCAGTATTTT.

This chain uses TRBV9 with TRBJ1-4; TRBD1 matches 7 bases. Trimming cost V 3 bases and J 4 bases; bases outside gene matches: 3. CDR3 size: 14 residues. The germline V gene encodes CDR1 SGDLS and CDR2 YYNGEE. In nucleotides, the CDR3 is TGTGCCAGCAGCGCTACAGGGGTTAATGAAAAACTGTTTTTT. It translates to CASSATGVNEKLFF.

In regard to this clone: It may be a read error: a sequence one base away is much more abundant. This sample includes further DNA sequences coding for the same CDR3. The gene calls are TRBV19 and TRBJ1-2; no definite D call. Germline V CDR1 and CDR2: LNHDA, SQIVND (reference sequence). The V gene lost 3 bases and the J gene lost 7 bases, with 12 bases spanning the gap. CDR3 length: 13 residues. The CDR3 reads CASSIRSASGYTF. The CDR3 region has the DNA TGTGCCAGTAGTATTAGGAGCGCTTCTGGCTACACCTTC.